Described below is a single TCR beta chain sequence and its context. This sample stems from a study of T cells after yellow fever vaccination. About the research overall: With SMART-Seq v4 Ultra Low Input, the fractions containing low cell numbers were prepared.

UMIs were added to TCR cDNA along with a universal primer site when it was made by 5'RACE template switching. TCRdb re-called the 5' RACE reads with MiXCR, one entry per CDR3 protein. This table holds 100,000 to 150,000 distinct CDR3 sequences, approximately 16% found once. Trimming removed 6 bases at V and 6 bases at J, with 31 bases between. Germline CDR1 reads SEHNR; CDR2 reads FQNEAQ (reference sequence). The CDR3 totals 19 residues. The TCR was taken from a man younger than 35 who received the YFV17D yellow fever vaccine. Here the sequenced sample was CD8+ T cells sorted from PBMCs, taken 5 days after the yellow fever booster vaccination. The rearrangement joins TRBV7-9 to TRBJ2-3; TRBD2 is a possible D gene (6 bases). The CDR3 spells CASSLPFRGGRSFGDTQYF. The CDR3 region has the DNA TGTGCCAGCAGTCTTCCCTTCCGGGGAGGAAGGTCTTTTGGGGATACGCAGTATTTT. Supplemented by reference TRBV7-9 and TRBJ2-3, the full variable domain reads DTGVSQNPRHKITKRGQNVTFRCDPISEHNRLYWYRQTLGQGPEFLTYFQNEAQLEKSRLLSDRFSAERPKGSFSTLEIQRTEQGDSAMYLCASSLPFRGGRSFGDTQYFGPGTRLTVL.